The clone carrying this T cell receptor (beta chain) was detected only once. The sample originates from a study of blood T cell repertoires in COVID-19. Study summary: Samples taken during acute and convalescent COVID-19 were collected in the United States, Italy and Spain. The cDNA or gDNA used as material had been derived from T cells, B-cell-depleted T cells, or PBMCs.

After removal of 5 bases from V and 2 bases from J, the junction contained 6 bases not matched to a gene. This CDR3 region has 14 residues. From germline, CDR1 is SQVTM and CDR2 ANQGSEA. As processed by the authors: Counts of nucleated cells, estimated from reference gene primer amplification, were obtained. TCRdb keeps only in-frame clones here, not all; method: immunoSEQ multiplex PCR. The V and J calls and clone size are taken from that table; D and trimming were inferred from the DNA. The sample lists some 16,000 clones, more than 85% occurring once. This receptor was obtained from a human donor in a cohort sampled during active COVID-19. What was sequenced was peripheral blood. The chain has TRBV29-1 and TRBJ1-1; TRBD1 aligns across 9 bases. The CDR3 spells CSVWAQGANTEAFF. CDR3 bases: TGCAGCGTTTGGGCACAGGGGGCAAACACTGAAGCTTTCTTT.